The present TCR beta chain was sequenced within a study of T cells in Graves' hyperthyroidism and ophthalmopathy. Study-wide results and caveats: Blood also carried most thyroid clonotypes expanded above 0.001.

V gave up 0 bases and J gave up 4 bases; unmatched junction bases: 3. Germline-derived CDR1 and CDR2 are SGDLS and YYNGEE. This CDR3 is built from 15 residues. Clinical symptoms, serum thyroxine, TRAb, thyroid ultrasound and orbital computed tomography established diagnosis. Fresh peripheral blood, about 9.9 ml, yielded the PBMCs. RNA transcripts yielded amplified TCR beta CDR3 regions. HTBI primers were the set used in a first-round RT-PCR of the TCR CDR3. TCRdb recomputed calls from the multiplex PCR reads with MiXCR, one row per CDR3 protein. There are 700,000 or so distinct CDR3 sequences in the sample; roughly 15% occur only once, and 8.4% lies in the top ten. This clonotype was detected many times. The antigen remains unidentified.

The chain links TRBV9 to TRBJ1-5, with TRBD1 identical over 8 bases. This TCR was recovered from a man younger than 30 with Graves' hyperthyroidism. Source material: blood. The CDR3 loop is CASSVGTGRNQPQHF. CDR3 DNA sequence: TGTGCCAGCAGCGTAGGGACAGGGCGAAATCAGCCCCAGCATTTT.